This T cell receptor (beta chain) originates from a study of blood T cells in healthy people across ages. Together with a sample-barcoded 5' primer, a J-beta primer mix was included in a second PCR lasting about 7 to 12 cycles. TCRdb reanalysed the 5' RACE reads using MiXCR and keeps one entry per CDR3 protein. The table lists roughly 930,000 distinct CDR3 sequences, roughly 48% of them singletons, with roughly 13% in the top ten. Caucasian individuals from Russia who were healthy and aged about 6 to 100 acted as donors. The extraction recovered at least 5 micrograms of total RNA per sample. Findings and caveats of the study: Age showed a roughly linear inverse relationship with TCR beta diversity per million T cells.

This clonotype has a handful of counts. Its antigen remains unidentified. The junction had 9 bases not matched to a gene; V was cut back by 6 bases and J by 7 bases. Germline CDR1 and CDR2: DFQATT and SNEGSKA (reference sequence). The CDR3 runs 13 residues. The chain recombines TRBV20-1 with TRBJ2-5; 9 positions match TRBD1. The sample taken for sequencing was blood. This receptor was taken from a man younger than 40 in good health. In nucleotides, the CDR3 is TGCAGTGCAGCCGGGACAGGGCCAGTGACCCAGTACTTC. Its translation: CSAAGTGPVTQYF.